This T cell receptor (beta chain) was observed in a study of shared clonotypes between healthy human individuals. Assay: immunoSEQ multiplex PCR; the TCRdb copy retains only in-frame clones and omits some. The sample has about 580,000 clones, 95% to 98% seen once. Germline CDR1 KGHSH, CDR2 LQKENI. V was cut by 4 bases and J by 3 bases, with 19 bases left in between. This CDR3 contains 17 residues. CD8 cells classed as naive were CD45RO-negative and positively selected for CCR7, excluding terminally differentiated effector memory CD45RA+ cells. Sample: naive CD8+ T cells sorted from blood. The gene calls are TRBV18 and TRBJ2-1, with TRBD2 as a possible D gene (5 bases). The TCR sequence derives from a man aged 30 to 45 in good health. The CDR3 sequence is CASSLEGSGLGYNEQFF. DNA of the CDR3: TGTGCCAGCTCACTAGAAGGCTCGGGGTTAGGCTACAATGAGCAGTTCTTC.